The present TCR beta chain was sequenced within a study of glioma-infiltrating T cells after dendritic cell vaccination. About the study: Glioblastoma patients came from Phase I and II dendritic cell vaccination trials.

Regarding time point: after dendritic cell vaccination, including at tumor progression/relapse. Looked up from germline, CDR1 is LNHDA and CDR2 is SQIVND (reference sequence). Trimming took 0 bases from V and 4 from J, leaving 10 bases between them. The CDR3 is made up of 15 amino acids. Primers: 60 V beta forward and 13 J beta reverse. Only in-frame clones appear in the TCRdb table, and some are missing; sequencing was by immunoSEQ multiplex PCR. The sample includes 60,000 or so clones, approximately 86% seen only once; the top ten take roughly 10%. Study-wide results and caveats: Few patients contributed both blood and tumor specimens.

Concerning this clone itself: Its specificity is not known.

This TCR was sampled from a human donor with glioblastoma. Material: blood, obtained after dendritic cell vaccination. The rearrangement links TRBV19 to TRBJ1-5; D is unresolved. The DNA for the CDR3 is TGTGCCAGTAGTATAGATGGAGGAAATAATCAGCCCCAGCATTTT. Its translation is CASSIDGGNNQPQHF.